Listed below are T cell receptor beta chains from one sample, sequenced in a study of CD8+ T cells in alopecia areata. Clones were sequenced by immunoSEQ multiplex PCR, and TCRdb holds only the in-frame ones, with some missing. The table includes roughly 200,000 clones, around 43% detected once. The sequencing here drew on CD4+ T cells sorted from blood, taken at approximately week 37, from a patient treated with tofacitinib. The receptors were gathered from a human donor with alopecia areata. Both conserved end residues are part of each CDR3. D genes are given only for firm matches. Clone size is shown for a subset of rows, as once, few, many or a class of expanded clone.

cdr3_nt,cdr3_aa,clone_size,v_call,j_call,d_call
TGTGCCAGCTCACAACAACACAGCATGAACACTGAAGCTTTCTTT,CASSQQHSMNTEAFF,.,TRBV18,TRBJ1-1,.
TGTGCCAGCAGCGGAACTAGCGGGAGGGCTGTCCAAGAGACCCAGTACTTC,CASSGTSGRAVQETQYF,.,TRBV9,TRBJ2-5,TRBD2
TGCAGTGCTAGAGAGAAAGATACGCAGTATTTT,CSAREKDTQYF,.,TRBV20-1,TRBJ2-3,.
TGCAGCGTCCAGACGGAGCCCTACGAGCAGTACTTC,CSVQTEPYEQYF,.,TRBV29-1,TRBJ2-7,.
TGTGCCATCGGGACAGGGGCATTCTACGAGCAGTACTTC,CAIGTGAFYEQYF,.,TRBV10-3,TRBJ2-7,TRBD1
TGTGCCAGCAGCTCGGTTACTAGCGGGTACGATGAGCAGTTCTTC,CASSSVTSGYDEQFF,.,TRBV5-4,TRBJ2-1,TRBD2
TGTGCCAGCAGTTACTCGTTGATAGGGGCAGATACGCAGTATTTT,CASSYSLIGADTQYF,few,TRBV6-5,TRBJ2-3,.
TGCGCCAGCAGCTTGCCCGGGACAGTACGCGGCTACACCTTC,CASSLPGTVRGYTF,.,TRBV5-1,TRBJ1-2,TRBD1
TGTGCCAGCAGCGTTTTGTTTCAGGGTGACGCTTTCTTT,CASSVLFQGDAFF,few,TRBV9,TRBJ1-1,.
TGTGCCAGCAGCTTAGACCACAACACAGATACGCAGTATTTT,CASSLDHNTDTQYF,.,TRBV7-2,TRBJ2-3,.
TGCGCCAGCAGTAGGATTAGCACAGATACGCAGTATTTT,CASSRISTDTQYF,.,TRBV5-1,TRBJ2-3,.
TGTGCCTGGAGTTTGGACAGAAGCTCCTACGAGCAGTACTTC,CAWSLDRSSYEQYF,.,TRBV30,TRBJ2-7,.
TGTGCCAGCAGTGAAGTAACCGCAGGGGAGCTGTTTTTT,CASSEVTAGELFF,many,TRBV2,TRBJ2-2,.